Sequencing of this T cell receptor beta chain was carried out in a study of PD-1 blockade in mismatch repair-deficient tumors. Whole-study results and caveats: Rapid post-treatment expansion, then contraction, generally preceding radiologic response, marked tumor-resident clones.

With respect to this clone: Its antigen is not identified.

CDR1 is SNHLY and CDR2 is FYNNEI in the germline V gene. Between the trimmed V and J ends, which lost 0 bases and 4 bases, there was a span of 13 bases. This CDR3 comprises 16 residues. Clones were sequenced by immunoSEQ multiplex PCR, and TCRdb holds only the in-frame ones, with some missing. This table has some 14,000 clones, 84% appearing once. Indicated time point: approximately ten-day in vitro stimulation with candidate neoantigen peptide 4. Mismatch repair deficiency was confirmed in all patients, by PCR or immunohistochemistry. TCRs were sequenced from a few patients responding to pembrolizumab. Baseline for clone expansion was a parallel culture with no peptide.

J is TRBJ1-5 and V is TRBV2; weak D call: TRBD1 (5 bases). Sequencing used cells cultured in vitro, obtained from a patient treated with pembrolizumab. The sequence came from an adult with mismatch repair-deficient cancer. CDR3 nucleotides: TGTGCCAGCAGTGAAGCGAGGAGAAGGGGAAATCAGCCCCAGCATTTT. Translating gives CASSEARRRGNQPQHF.